This T cell receptor (beta chain) is from a study of vaccination and CD4 T cells after COVID-19. About the research overall: Cells were stimulated with overlapping spike peptide pools from SARS-CoV-2, HCoV-NL63, HCoV-OC43 and HCoV-229E.

The Oncomine TCR Beta short-read assay sequenced DNA from cultured CD4+ T cells. TCRdb reprocessed the PCR reads with MiXCR, giving one entry per CDR3 protein. The sample consists of 21,000 or so distinct CDR3 sequences, around 42% of them appearing once. Germline V CDR1 and CDR2: MNHEY, SVGAGI. The CDR3 is 17 residues long. Trimming pared 2 bases from V and 1 base from J, leaving 17 bases between. Treatment indicated: 10-day PBMC culture with coronavirus spike peptide pools or control peptides (ViraFEST assay). To note about this clonotype: The antigen is undetermined.

The V gene is TRBV6-5, the J gene TRBJ1-1; a weak D match, TRBD1 (5 bases). Sequencing input: CD4+ T cells from blood, cultured in vitro. This sequence was found in a human donor who had recovered from COVID-19. The chain's CDR3 is CASSYPNRGGSNTEAFF. The DNA of the CDR3 is TGTGCCAGCAGTTACCCGAATCGGGGGGGGTCGAACACTGAAGCTTTCTTT.